This TCR beta chain was recorded in a study of monozygotic twins with inflammatory bowel disease. The study's findings and limits: No separation of different T cell subtypes was possible.

TCRdb reanalyzed the 5' RACE reads and collapses them to one entry per CDR3 protein, without DNA. This repertoire includes about 41,000 distinct CDR3 sequences. CDR3 size: 14 residues. CDR1 is DFQATT, CDR2 SNEGSKA, per germline (reference sequence). About this clonotype itself: Its antigen remains unknown.

Sequenced: blood. The rearrangement uses TRBV20-1 and TRBJ2-1; with no DNA, the TCRdb D assignment of TRBD2 cannot be verified. This clonotype was sampled from a human donor with ulcerative colitis or Crohn's disease, or a healthy co-twin of an affected twin (not recorded which). The CDR3 sequence: CSASRAGGRNEQFF.